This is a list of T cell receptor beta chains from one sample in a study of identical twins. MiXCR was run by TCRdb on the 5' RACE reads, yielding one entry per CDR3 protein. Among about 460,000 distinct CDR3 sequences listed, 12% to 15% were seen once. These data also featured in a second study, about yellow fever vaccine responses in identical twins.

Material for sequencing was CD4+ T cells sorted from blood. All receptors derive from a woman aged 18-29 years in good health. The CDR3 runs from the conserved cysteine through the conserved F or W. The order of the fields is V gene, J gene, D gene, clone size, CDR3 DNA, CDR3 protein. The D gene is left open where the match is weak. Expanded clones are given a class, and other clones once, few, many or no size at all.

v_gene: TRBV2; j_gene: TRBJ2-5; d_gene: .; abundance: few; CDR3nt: TGTGCCAGCAGCTCACGGGGCAGCCAAGAGACCCAGTACTTC; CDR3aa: CASSSRGSQETQYF
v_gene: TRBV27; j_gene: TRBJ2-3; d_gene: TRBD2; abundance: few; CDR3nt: TGTGCCAGCATGCGGCCACCGGGACTAGCGGGAGAAACAGATACGCAGTATTTT; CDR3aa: CASMRPPGLAGETDTQYF
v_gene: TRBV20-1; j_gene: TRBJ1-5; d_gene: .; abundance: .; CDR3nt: TGCAGTGCTAGTAAAGGGGAAAAGGGTCAGCCCCAGCATTTT; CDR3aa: CSASKGEKGQPQHF
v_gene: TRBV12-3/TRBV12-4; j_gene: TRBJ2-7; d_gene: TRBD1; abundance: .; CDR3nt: TGTGCCAGCAGTTTCCGACAGGGTGACAGCTACGAGCAGTACTTC; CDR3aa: CASSFRQGDSYEQYF
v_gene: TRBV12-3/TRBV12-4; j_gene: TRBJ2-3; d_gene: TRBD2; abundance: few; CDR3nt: TGTGCCAGCAGTCCGGGACTAGCAAGTGATACGCAGTATTTT; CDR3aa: CASSPGLASDTQYF
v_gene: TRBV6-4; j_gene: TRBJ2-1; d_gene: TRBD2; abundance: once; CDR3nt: TGTGCCAGCAGTGACGCGGCGGGAGGATGGGGTAGGAAGAATGAGCAGTTCTTC; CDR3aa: CASSDAAGGWGRKNEQFF
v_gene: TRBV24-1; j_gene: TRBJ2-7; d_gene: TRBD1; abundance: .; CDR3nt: TGTGCCACCAGTGATTCCCGGACAGGGGGCTACGAGCAGTACTTC; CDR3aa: CATSDSRTGGYEQYF
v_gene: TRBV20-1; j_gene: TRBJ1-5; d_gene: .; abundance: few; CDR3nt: TGCAGTGCTAGAGACCCCGACACTACGCGGAATCATCCCCAGCATTTT; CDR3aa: CSARDPDTTRNHPQHF
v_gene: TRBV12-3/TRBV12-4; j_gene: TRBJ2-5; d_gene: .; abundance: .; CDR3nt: TGTGCCAGCAGTGTGCCCTTCCAGGGGATCGGAGAGACCCAGTACTTC; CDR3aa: CASSVPFQGIGETQYF
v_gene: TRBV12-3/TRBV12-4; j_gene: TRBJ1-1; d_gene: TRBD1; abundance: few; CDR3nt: TGTGCCAGCAGTCAGATAGGACAGGGCTATGCTTTCTTT; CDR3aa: CASSQIGQGYAFF
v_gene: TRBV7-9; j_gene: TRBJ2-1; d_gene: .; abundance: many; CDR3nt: TGTGCCAGCAGCTCAAGACAGCTACGCTACAATGAGCAGTTCTTC; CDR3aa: CASSSRQLRYNEQFF
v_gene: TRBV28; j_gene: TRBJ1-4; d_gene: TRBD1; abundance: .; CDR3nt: TGTGCCAGCAGTCCACACGAGGGACAGGGTAAAGAAAAACTGTTTTTT; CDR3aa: CASSPHEGQGKEKLFF
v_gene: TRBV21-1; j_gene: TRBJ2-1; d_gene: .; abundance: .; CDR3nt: TGTGCCAGCAGCAGGCAGGAGGACAGGGTAAAGCGGGAGTGCTCCTACAATGAGCAGTTCTTC; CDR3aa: CASSRQEDRVKRECSYNEQFF
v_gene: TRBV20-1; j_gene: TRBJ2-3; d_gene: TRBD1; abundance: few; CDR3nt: TGCAGTGCTAAATTGTTACGACGCGACAGGGACGGGAGCACAGATACGCAGTATTTT; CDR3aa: CSAKLLRRDRDGSTDTQYF
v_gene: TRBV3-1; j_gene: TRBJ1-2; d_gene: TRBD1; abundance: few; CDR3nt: TGTGCCAGCAGCCCAGGGGGTTCGGGGGGCTACACCTTC; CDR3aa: CASSPGGSGGYTF
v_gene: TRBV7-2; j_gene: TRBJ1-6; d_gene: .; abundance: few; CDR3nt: TGTGCCAGCAGCTTGGCGATTGGGGGTAATTCACCCCTCCACTTT; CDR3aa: CASSLAIGGNSPLHF
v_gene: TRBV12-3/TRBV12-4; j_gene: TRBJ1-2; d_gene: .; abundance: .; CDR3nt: TGTGCCAGCAGTTTACGGGACGGCCCCCCGAGCTATGGCTACACCTTC; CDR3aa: CASSLRDGPPSYGYTF
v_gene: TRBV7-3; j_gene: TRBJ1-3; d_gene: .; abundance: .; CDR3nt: TGTGCCAGCAGCGAGGGGGGTGGAAACACCATATATTTT; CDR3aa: CASSEGGGNTIYF
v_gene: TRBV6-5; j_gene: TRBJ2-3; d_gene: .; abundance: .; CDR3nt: TGTGCCAGCAGTCACACGGGCGGGGAGGATACGCAGTATTTT; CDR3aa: CASSHTGGEDTQYF
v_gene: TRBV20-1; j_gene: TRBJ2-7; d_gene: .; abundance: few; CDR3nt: TGCAGTGCTAGAGATCGCCAGGGGTTGGTAGAGCAGTACTTC; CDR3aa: CSARDRQGLVEQYF
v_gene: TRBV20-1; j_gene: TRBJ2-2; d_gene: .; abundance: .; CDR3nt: TGCAGTGCTAGGGATCCTAGCGTAGACACCGGGGAGCTGTTTTTT; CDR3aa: CSARDPSVDTGELFF
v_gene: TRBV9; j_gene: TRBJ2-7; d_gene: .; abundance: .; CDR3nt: TGTGCCAGCAGATCTAGAGAACAGACCTCCTACGAGCAGTACTTC; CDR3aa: CASRSREQTSYEQYF
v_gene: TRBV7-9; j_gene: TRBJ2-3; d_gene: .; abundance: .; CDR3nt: TGTGCCAGCAGCTCCTCACGGATGGGGGATACGCAGTATTTT; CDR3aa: CASSSSRMGDTQYF
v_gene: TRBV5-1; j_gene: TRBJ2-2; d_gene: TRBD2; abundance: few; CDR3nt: TGCGCCAGCAGCTTTTCTCAACTAGCGGGGGCTCGTCTCACCGGGGAGCTGTTTTTT; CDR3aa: CASSFSQLAGARLTGELFF
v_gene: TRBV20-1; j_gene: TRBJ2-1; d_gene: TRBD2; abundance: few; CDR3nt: TGCAGTGCTCTAGCGGGACTGGGGTACAATGAGCAGTTCTTC; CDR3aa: CSALAGLGYNEQFF
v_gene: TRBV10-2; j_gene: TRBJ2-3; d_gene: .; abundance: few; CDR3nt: TGCGCCACCACACTCCCTCCAGAAACAGATACGCAGTATTTT; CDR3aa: CATTLPPETDTQYF
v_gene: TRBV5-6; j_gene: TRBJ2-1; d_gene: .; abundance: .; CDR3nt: TGTGCCATCAGCCCCGGGCTAGCTATGAGCTCCTACAATGAGCAGTTCTTC; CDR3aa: CAISPGLAMSSYNEQFF
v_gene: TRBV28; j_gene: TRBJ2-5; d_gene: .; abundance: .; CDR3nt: TGTGCCAGCAGTTTAATGGGGAGGGAGACCCAGTACTTC; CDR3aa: CASSLMGRETQYF
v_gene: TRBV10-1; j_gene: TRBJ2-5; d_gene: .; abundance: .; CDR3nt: TGCGCCAGCAGCGCAACCGTCGCCCAAGAGACCCAGTACTTC; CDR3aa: CASSATVAQETQYF
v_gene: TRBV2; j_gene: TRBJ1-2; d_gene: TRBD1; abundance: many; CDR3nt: TGTGCCAGCAGCCTGAGCGGGACAGGACACTATGGCTACACCTTC; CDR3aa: CASSLSGTGHYGYTF
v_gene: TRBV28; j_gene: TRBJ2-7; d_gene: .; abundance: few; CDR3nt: TGTGCCACCCTTGGGACCTACGAGCAGTACTTC; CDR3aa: CATLGTYEQYF
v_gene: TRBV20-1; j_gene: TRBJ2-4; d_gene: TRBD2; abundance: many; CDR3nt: TGCAGTGCTAGGGGTATAGCGGGAGCGGGAAACATTCAGTACTTC; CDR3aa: CSARGIAGAGNIQYF
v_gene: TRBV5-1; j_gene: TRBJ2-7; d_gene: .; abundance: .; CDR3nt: TGCGCCAGCAGCCTGACGCCGCTTAATGTTGAGCAGTACTTC; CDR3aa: CASSLTPLNVEQYF
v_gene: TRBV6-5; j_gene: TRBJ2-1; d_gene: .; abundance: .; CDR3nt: TGTGCCACCGGAGTTAGTAATGAGCAGTTCTTC; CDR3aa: CATGVSNEQFF
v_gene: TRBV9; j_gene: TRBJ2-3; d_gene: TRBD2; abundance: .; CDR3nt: TGTGCCAGCAGCGACCCCCCTAGCGGGGGGACAGATACGCAGTATTTT; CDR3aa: CASSDPPSGGTDTQYF
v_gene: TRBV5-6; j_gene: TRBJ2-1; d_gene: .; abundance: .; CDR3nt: TGTGCCAGCAGCCCTGAGGGATACAATGAGCAGTTCTTC; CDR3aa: CASSPEGYNEQFF
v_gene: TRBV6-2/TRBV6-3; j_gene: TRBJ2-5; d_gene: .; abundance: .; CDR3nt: TGTGCCAGCAGCCCTCAGCAGCGTCGGACCCAGTACTTC; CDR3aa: CASSPQQRRTQYF
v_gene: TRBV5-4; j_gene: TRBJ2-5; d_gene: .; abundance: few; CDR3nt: TGTGCCAGCAGTTCGAGAGATAGACTAGGTGGAGAGACCCAGTACTTC; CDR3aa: CASSSRDRLGGETQYF
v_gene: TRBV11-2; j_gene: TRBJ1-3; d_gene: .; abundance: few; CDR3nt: TGTGCCAGCACCATCTGGGAGCCTGGAAACACCATATATTTT; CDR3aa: CASTIWEPGNTIYF
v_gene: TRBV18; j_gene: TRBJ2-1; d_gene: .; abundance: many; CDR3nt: TGTGCCAGCAGCCCCCTAAGCTCCTACAATGAGCAGTTCTTC; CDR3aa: CASSPLSSYNEQFF
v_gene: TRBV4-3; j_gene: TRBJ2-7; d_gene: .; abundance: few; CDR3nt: TGCGCCAGCAGCCAAGAATACGGATCCTACGAGCAGTACTTC; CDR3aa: CASSQEYGSYEQYF
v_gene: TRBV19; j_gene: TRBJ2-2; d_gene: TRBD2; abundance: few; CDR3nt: TGTGCCAGTAGTAAACTAGCGGGTATAAACACCGGGGAGCTGTTTTTT; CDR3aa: CASSKLAGINTGELFF
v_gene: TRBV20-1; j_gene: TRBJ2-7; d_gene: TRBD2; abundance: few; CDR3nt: TGCAGTGCTAGAGATAACATAGGGGCTAGCGGGAGTGTATACGAGCAGTACTTC; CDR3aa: CSARDNIGASGSVYEQYF
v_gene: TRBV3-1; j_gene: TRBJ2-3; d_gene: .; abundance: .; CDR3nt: TGTGCCAGCAGCCAGGAAGGGAGCGGTCGCACAGATACGCAGTATTTT; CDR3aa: CASSQEGSGRTDTQYF
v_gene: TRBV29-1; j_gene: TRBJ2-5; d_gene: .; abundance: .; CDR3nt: TGCAGCGTTGTGTCAGGGGACGAGACCCAGTACTTC; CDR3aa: CSVVSGDETQYF
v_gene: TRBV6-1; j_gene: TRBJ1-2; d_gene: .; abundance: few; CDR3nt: TGTGCCAGCAGTGTGACCTTGGCCTATGGCTACACCTTC; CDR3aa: CASSVTLAYGYTF
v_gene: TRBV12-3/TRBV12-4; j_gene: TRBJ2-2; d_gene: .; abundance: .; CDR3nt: TGTGCCAGCAGAGTTAGGGGGGGAGCCGGGGAGCTGTTTTTT; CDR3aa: CASRVRGGAGELFF
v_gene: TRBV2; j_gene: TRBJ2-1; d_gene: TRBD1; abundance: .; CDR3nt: TGTGCCAGCAGATTTTATGATGGGGACAGGGGTTTCTTC; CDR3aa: CASRFYDGDRGFF
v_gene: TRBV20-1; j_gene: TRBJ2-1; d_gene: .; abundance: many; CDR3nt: TGCAGTGCTAGAGATCCGAGCTCCCGAGCGAATGAGCAGTTCTTC; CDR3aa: CSARDPSSRANEQFF
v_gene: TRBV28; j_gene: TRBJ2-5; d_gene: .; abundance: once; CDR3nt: TGTGCCAGCAGTTTAGGTTTGGGACCAGAGACCCAGTACTTC; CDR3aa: CASSLGLGPETQYF
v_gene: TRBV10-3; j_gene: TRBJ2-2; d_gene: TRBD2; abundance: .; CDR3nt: TGTGCCATCAGTCTGACTAGCGATGCCGGGGAGCTGTTTTTT; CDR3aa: CAISLTSDAGELFF
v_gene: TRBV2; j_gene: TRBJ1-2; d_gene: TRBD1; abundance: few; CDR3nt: TGTGCCAGCAGATACGACCGGGACAGCTATGGCTACACCTTC; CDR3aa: CASRYDRDSYGYTF
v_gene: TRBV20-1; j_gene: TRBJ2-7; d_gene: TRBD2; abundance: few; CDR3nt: TGCAGTGCGATACCCGGACTAGTTTACGAGCAGTACTTC; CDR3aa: CSAIPGLVYEQYF
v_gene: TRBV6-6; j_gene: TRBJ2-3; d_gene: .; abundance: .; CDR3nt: TGTGCCAGCTGGAGGGCAGGCACAGATACGCAGTATTTT; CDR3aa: CASWRAGTDTQYF
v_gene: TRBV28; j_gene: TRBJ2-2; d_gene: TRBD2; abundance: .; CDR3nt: TGTGCCAGCAGTTCGCCGGGACTAGCGGTGACCGGGGAGCTGTTTTTT; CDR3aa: CASSSPGLAVTGELFF
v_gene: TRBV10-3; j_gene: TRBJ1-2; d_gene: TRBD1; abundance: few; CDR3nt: TGTGCCATCAGAGGACAGGGGTATGGCTACACCTTC; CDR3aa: CAIRGQGYGYTF
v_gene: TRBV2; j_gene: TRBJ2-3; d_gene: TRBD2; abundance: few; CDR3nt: TGTGCCAGCAGTGATTGGCTAGCGGGGACAGATACGCAGTATTTT; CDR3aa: CASSDWLAGTDTQYF
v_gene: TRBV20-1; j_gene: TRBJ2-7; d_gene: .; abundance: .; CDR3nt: TGCAGTGCCACCACCCTCTACGAGCAGTACTTC; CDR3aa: CSATTLYEQYF
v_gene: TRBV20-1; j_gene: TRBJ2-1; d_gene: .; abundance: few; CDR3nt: TGCAGTGCTAGAGATATGGGGTCCGGCTCCTACAATGAGCAGTTCTTC; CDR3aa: CSARDMGSGSYNEQFF
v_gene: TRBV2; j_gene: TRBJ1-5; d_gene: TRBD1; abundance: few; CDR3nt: TGTGCCAGCAGATCAGGGGGACGGACAGATCAGCCCCAGCATTTT; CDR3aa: CASRSGGRTDQPQHF